This TCR beta chain was documented in a study of identical twins. Study-wide results and limits: The study based its conclusions on cross-sectional statistical analysis and did not follow the same donors. Zero-insertion results could be subject to partial confounding by invariant MAIT and iNKT cells.

Addition of a universal primer site occurred through template switching, and cDNA carried unique molecular identifiers. TCRdb ran MiXCR on the 5' RACE reads and lists one entry per CDR3 protein. The sample includes 280,000 or so distinct CDR3 sequences, about 8.9% of them seen just once. A note on this clonotype: Its antigen is not known.

V shed 5 bases, J shed 8 bases, and the junction held 7 bases outside the gene matches. The CDR3 loop spans 14 amino acids. The germline gives CDR1 LNHNV, CDR2 YYDKDF (reference sequence). These records were also assigned to another study, of yellow fever vaccine responses in identical twins.

This receptor was taken from a woman younger than 35 in good health. The V call is TRBV15, the J call TRBJ1-4; the match to TRBD1 covers 8 bases. The material sequenced was memory (CD45RO+) T cells sorted from blood. CDR3 bases: TGTGCCACCAGCCGTGGACAGGGAGGCGAAAAACTGTTTTTT. Translation: CATSRGQGGEKLFF.